The 12 T cell receptor beta chains below come from one sample, sequenced in a study of spatial heterogeneity in lung cancer. Time point in this sample: sample taken at primary tumor resection. The study sequenced unsorted whole RNA from tumor, nontumor lung or frozen PBMC. MiXCR, applied by TCRdb to the 5' RACE reads, yields one record per CDR3 protein. The table records about 7,100 distinct CDR3 sequences, around 5% of them present only once. Specimen: PBMCs, collected at surgery. The source of these receptors is a male donor with early-stage non-small cell lung cancer.

Many counts were recorded for this clonotype. The rearrangement links TRBV20-1 to TRBJ1-2; tentative D call: TRBD1 (5 bases). The CDR3 sequence is 11 residues long. Per germline, CDR1 DFQATT and CDR2 SNEGSKA (reference sequence). Trimming took off 5 bases at V and 4 bases at J, with 8 bases between the two ends. This CDR3 is CSASGFYGYTF. Written as DNA, the CDR3 is TGCAGTGCTTCAGGGTTCTATGGCTACACCTTC.

This clonotype was picked up many times. This chain joins TRBV28 and TRBJ2-7; D is uncertain. The V gene's germline CDR1 is MDHEN and CDR2 SYDVKM. V was trimmed by 5 bases and J by 6 bases, leaving 14 bases between them. CDR3 length: 13 amino acids. This chain's CDR3 is CASSLTYHPEQYF. CDR3 coding DNA: TGTGCCAGCAGTCTCACCTACCACCCCGAGCAGTACTTC.

The rearrangement joins TRBV6-5 to TRBJ1-3; D not resolved. The V end was cut by 6 bases, the J end by 0 bases, with 9 bases between. This CDR3 comprises 14 residues. Looked up from germline, CDR1 is MNHEY and CDR2 is SVGAGI. The CDR3 sequence is CASSPASSGNTIYF. For the CDR3, the DNA is TGTGCCAGCAGCCCTGCGTCCTCTGGAAACACCATATATTTT.

The CDR3 region is CASSLGQTSTDTQYF. Written as DNA, the CDR3 is TGTGCCAGCAGCCTTGGACAGACGAGCACAGATACGCAGTATTTT. The J gene is TRBJ2-3, the V gene TRBV5-6; D might be TRBD1 (6 bases). Germline lookup yields CDR1 SGHDT and CDR2 YYEEEE. V lost 4 bases and J 0 bases, leaving 12 bases between the germline ends. This CDR3 has 15 residues. The whole variable domain, filled in from reference TRBV5-6 and TRBJ2-3, reads DAGVTQSPTHLIKTRGQQVTLRCSPKSGHDTVSWYQQALGQGPQFIFQYYEEEERQRGNFPDRFSGHQFPNYSSELNVNALLLGDSALYLCASSLGQTSTDTQYFGPGTRLTVL.

This clonotype was observed at least ten times. The chain recombines TRBV4-1 with TRBJ2-3, with no clear D. The CDR3 is 16 residues long. Germline assignment: CDR1 MGHRA and CDR2 YSYEKL. Trimming took 1 base from V and 0 from J, leaving 11 bases between them. CDR3 sequence: CASSQADVRSTDTQYF. CDR3 DNA sequence: TGCGCCAGCAGCCAAGCCGACGTTAGGAGCACAGATACGCAGTATTTT.

This clonotype came up many times. V usage is TRBV12-3 or TRBV12-4 and J usage is TRBJ1-3; D uncertain. Deletions cut 2 bases from V and 8 bases from J, with 13 bases between. The CDR3 loop spans 14 amino acids. The CDR3 DNA reads as TGTGCCAGCAGTTTAAGGCCCACCGAGGACACCATATATTTT. Encoded protein: CASSLRPTEDTIYF.

The sample holds a few counts of this clonotype. J is TRBJ2-7 and V is TRBV20-1; D is perhaps TRBD1 or TRBD2 (5 bases each). V was clipped by 3 bases and J by 5 bases, with 17 bases between them. The CDR3 runs to 14 residues. The germline gives CDR1 DFQATT, CDR2 SNEGSKA (reference sequence). CDR3 sequence: CSASSVVGAHEQYF. The CDR3 DNA is TGCAGTGCTAGTAGCGTGGTAGGGGCTCACGAGCAGTACTTC.

This clonotype came up many times. The V and J genes are TRBV6-5 and TRBJ1-2, with D perhaps TRBD1 (5 bases). V lost 2 bases to trimming and J lost 0 bases, with 16 bases between them. The germline gives CDR1 MNHEY, CDR2 SVGAGI. The CDR3 loop spans 17 amino acids. This chain's CDR3 is CASSYHPYRTTNYGYTF. In DNA, the CDR3 is TGTGCCAGCAGTTACCACCCCTACAGGACAACTAACTATGGCTACACCTTC.

Many counts were recorded for this clonotype. The chain recombines TRBV12-3 or TRBV12-4 with TRBJ1-6; no firm D call. The CDR3 contains 13 residues. V lost 7 bases and J 7 bases, leaving 11 bases between the germline ends. CDR3 in amino acids: CASTLQGNSPLHF. In DNA form, the CDR3 reads TGTGCCAGCACCCTCCAAGGGAATTCACCCCTCCACTTT.

This clonotype was seen at least ten times. The rearrangement links TRBV7-2 to TRBJ2-7; a possible D gene is TRBD1 (6 bases). In germline, CDR1 is SGHTA, CDR2 FQGNSA. V was shortened by 1 base and J by 2 bases, with 12 bases between the two germline ends. The CDR3 is 15 residues long. The DNA of the CDR3 is TGTGCCAGCAGCTTAGATTCCCCAGGGGCCTACGAGCAGTACTTC. It encodes CASSLDSPGAYEQYF.

This clonotype was seen repeatedly, ten times or more. The J gene is TRBJ1-1, the V gene TRBV9; the match to TRBD1 covers 10 bases. Germline loops: CDR1 SGDLS, CDR2 YYNGEE. This CDR3 is 13 amino acids long. V dropped 7 bases and J dropped 2; count of bases not matched to a gene: 2. In DNA form, the CDR3 reads TGTGCCAGCGGGGACAGGGGAAACACTGAAGCTTTCTTT. Translation: CASGDRGNTEAFF.

There are many counts of this clonotype. The gene calls are TRBV7-9 and TRBJ2-6; D remains ambiguous. The germline V gene encodes CDR1 SEHNR and CDR2 FQNEAQ (reference sequence). The CDR3 consists of 15 residues. V was clipped by 2 bases and J by 1 base, with 6 bases between them. Here the CDR3 DNA reads TGTGCCAGCAGCTTACTTCCTTCTGGGGCCAACGTCCTGACTTTC. It yields the protein CASSLLPSGANVLTF. Full variable domain (outside the CDR3, taken from reference TRBV7-9 and TRBJ2-6): DTGVSQNPRHKITKRGQNVTFRCDPISEHNRLYWYRQTLGQGPEFLTYFQNEAQLEKSRLLSDRFSAERPKGSFSTLEIQRTEQGDSAMYLCASSLLPSGANVLTFGAGSRLTVL.